The 18 T cell receptor beta chains given below trace back to one sample, sequenced in a study of control samples from healthy donors and cancer patients. Method: immunoSEQ multiplex PCR; TCRdb's copy keeps in-frame clones and lacks some. The data hold some 140,000 clones, with 70% to 90% observed a single time. Input material: blood. These receptors all come from a woman in her 30s in good health.

V is TRBV6-5 and J is TRBJ1-1, with TRBD1 as a possible D gene (6 bases). This CDR3 contains 15 residues. The germline CDR1 and CDR2 sequences are MNHEY and SVGAGI. V shed 5 bases and J shed 4 bases, with 17 bases lying between them. CDR3 sequence reads: CASSTQGSGGTEAFF. CDR3 coding DNA: TGTGCCAGCAGTACTCAGGGGTCGGGGGGCACTGAAGCTTTCTTT.

This sequence joins TRBV6-1 and TRBJ2-1; 11 bases agree with TRBD2. The germline gives CDR1 MNHNS, CDR2 SASEGT. The junction had 4 bases not matched to a gene; V was cut back by 2 bases and J by 4 bases. The CDR3 sequence is 16 residues long. Here the CDR3 reads CASSEPGLAAYNEQFF. As DNA, the CDR3 is TGTGCCAGCAGTGAACCGGGACTAGCGGCATACAATGAGCAGTTCTTC.

For this clone: The junction does not match germline at one end; this may be a read error. The chain uses TRBV12-5 and TRBJ2-2; D unresolved. This CDR3 contains 12 residues. Per the germline V gene, CDR1 is LGHNT and CDR2 is FRNRAP. CDR3 sequence (DNA): TGTGCTAGTGGTTTGAACGCCGGGGAGCTGTTTTTT. Protein sequence: CASGLNAGELFF.

The V gene is TRBV29-1, the J gene TRBJ1-3, with 9 bases matching TRBD1. Unmatched junction bases numbered 3, after V lost 1 base and J lost 2 bases. This CDR3 has 15 amino acids. CDR1 is SQVTM, CDR2 ANQGSEA, per germline. The CDR3 is CSVEAGQGTGNTIYF. The CDR3 region has the DNA TGCAGCGTTGAAGCCGGACAGGGGACTGGAAACACCATATATTTT.

The CDR3 is CAWSSPGHLEKLFF. The CDR3 DNA reads as TGTGCCTGGAGTTCTCCGGGACACCTCGAAAAACTGTTTTTT. The V call is TRBV30, the J call TRBJ1-4; D may be TRBD1 (6 bases). CDR1 is GTSNPN and CDR2 is SVGIG in the germline V gene (reference sequence). This CDR3 is 14 amino acids long. The V and J ends lost 2 bases and 8 bases respectively, with 15 bases between them.

The chain couples TRBV5-6 to TRBJ1-5; 8 nucleotides match TRBD1. This CDR3 comprises 15 residues. The V and J ends lost 4 bases and 4 bases, in that order; junction bases with no gene match: 7. CDR1 and CDR2 (germline): SGHDT, YYEEEE. The CDR3 DNA follows: TGTGCCAGCAGCGAGACAGGGGATATGAATCAGCCCCAGCATTTT. It encodes CASSETGDMNQPQHF.

This chain joins TRBV19 and TRBJ1-2; 10 bases fit TRBD1. The CDR3 is 19 residues long. With 4 bases clipped from V and 0 bases from J, the junction kept 14 bases outside the gene matches. The germline V gene encodes CDR1 LNHDA and CDR2 SQIVND (reference sequence). CDR3 sequence reads: CASSKWAGTGAPANYGYTF. Written as DNA, the CDR3 is TGTGCCAGTAGTAAATGGGCCGGGACAGGGGCCCCAGCTAACTATGGCTACACCTTC.

V and J are TRBV5-4 and TRBJ2-2, with 11 bases fitting TRBD2. Germline lookup yields CDR1 SGHNT and CDR2 YYREEE (reference sequence). Unmatched junction bases numbered 8, after V lost 4 bases and J lost 6 bases. The CDR3 covers 16 residues. CDR3 sequence reads: CASSRRLAGSSGELFF. DNA of the CDR3: TGTGCCAGCAGCCGACGACTAGCGGGATCCTCCGGGGAGCTGTTTTTT.

The rearrangement uses TRBV28 and TRBJ1-1, with TRBD1 matching 7 bases. Trimming at V came to 6 bases and at J to 5 bases, leaving 6 bases not matched to a gene. Per germline, CDR1 MDHEN and CDR2 SYDVKM. There are 13 residues in the CDR3. The CDR3 bases are TGTGCCAGCAGACCAGGGGGGAGAACTGAAGCTTTCTTT. Its translation: CASRPGGRTEAFF.

This chain's CDR3 is CSVLDRDNQPQHF. The CDR3 region has the DNA TGCAGCGTTCTCGACAGGGACAATCAGCCCCAGCATTTT. The chain is built from TRBV29-1 and TRBJ1-5; 7 nucleotides agree with TRBD1. The CDR3 is made up of 13 amino acids. CDR1 and CDR2 (germline): SQVTM, ANQGSEA. Trimming at V came to 5 bases and at J to 3 bases, leaving 4 bases not matched to a gene.

This chain links TRBV6-5 with TRBJ2-7, with 10 nucleotides matching TRBD1. This CDR3 has 15 residues. J gave up 4 bases and V 6 bases, and 9 bases lay outside the gene matches. Germline V gives CDR1 MNHEY, CDR2 SVGAGI. The chain's CDR3 is CASRSGQGVVYEQYF. Here the CDR3 DNA reads TGTGCCAGCAGGTCCGGACAGGGGGTCGTTTACGAGCAGTACTTC.

V usage is TRBV5-1 and J usage is TRBJ2-3, with TRBD2 as a possible D gene (6 bases). This CDR3 has 14 amino acids. The V end lost 4 bases, the J end lost 4 bases, and 13 bases lay between the germline ends. Germline loops: CDR1 SGHRS, CDR2 YFSETQ. The DNA for the CDR3 is TGCGCCAGCAGCGGCCCCCCTAGCGCAGATACGCAGTATTTT. Residues: CASSGPPSADTQYF.

This chain uses TRBV5-1 with TRBJ2-5; TRBD2 is a possible D gene (6 bases). In germline, CDR1 is SGHRS, CDR2 YFSETQ. Trimming took 3 bases from V and 2 from J, leaving 14 bases between them. CDR3 length: 15 residues. The DNA of the CDR3 is TGCGCCAGCAGCTCAGAGTGGGGGGTGCAAGAGACCCAGTACTTC. Amino acids: CASSSEWGVQETQYF. Complete variable domain (other parts from reference TRBV5-1 and TRBJ2-5): KAGVTQTPRYLIKTRGQQVTLSCSPISGHRSVSWYQQTPGQGLQFLFEYFSETQRNKGNFPGRFSGRQFSNSRSEMNVSTLELGDSALYLCASSSEWGVQETQYFGPGTRLLVL.

This chain connects TRBV2 to TRBJ1-5; D gene ambiguous. Per the germline V gene, CDR1 is SNHLY and CDR2 is FYNNEI. The CDR3 is made up of 18 amino acids. The V end lost 3 bases, the J end lost 1 base, and 19 bases lay between the germline ends. The CDR3 sequence: CASSENLGYGESNQPQHF. In DNA form, the CDR3 reads TGTGCCAGCAGTGAGAATTTGGGCTACGGGGAGAGCAATCAGCCCCAGCATTTT.

The chain recombines TRBV18 with TRBJ1-2; D gene uncertain. Germline CDR1 KGHSH, CDR2 LQKENI. Trimming shortened V by 2 bases and J by 8 bases, and 12 bases separated the two germline ends. The CDR3 has 13 residues. CDR3 DNA sequence: TGTGCCAGCTCACCAGTCGGCGGTTCGGGCTACACCTTC. It encodes CASSPVGGSGYTF.

This chain connects TRBV18 to TRBJ1-3, with D hard to call. Trimming shortened V by 2 bases and J by 0 bases, and 2 bases separated the two germline ends. The CDR3 is made up of 13 amino acids. Per the germline V gene, CDR1 is KGHSH and CDR2 is LQKENI. CDR3 amino acids: CASSPSSGNTIYF. Here the CDR3 DNA reads TGTGCCAGCTCACCAAGCTCTGGAAACACCATATATTTT.

This clone was picked up one time. The CDR3 reads CSATSGRSSGELFF. CDR3 DNA sequence: TGCAGCGCGACTAGCGGGAGGTCGTCAGGGGAGCTGTTTTTT. This rearrangement joins TRBV29-1 to TRBJ2-2, with 13 nucleotides matching TRBD2. V shed 7 bases and J 8 bases; nucleotides not matched to a gene: 7. Germline V gene data show CDR1 as SQVTM and CDR2 as ANQGSEA. This CDR3 comprises 14 residues.

The chain uses TRBV5-4 and TRBJ1-2; tentative D call: TRBD1 (6 bases). The ends were cut back, 0 bases at V and 2 bases at J, with 8 bases in the middle. The CDR3 totals 14 residues. Per the germline V gene, CDR1 is SGHNT and CDR2 is YYREEE (reference sequence). The CDR3 bases are TGTGCCAGCAGCTTGGAAACAGGGAACTATGGCTACACCTTC. Translated, it gives CASSLETGNYGYTF.